The 10 T cell receptor beta chains in this list originate from one sample, sequenced in a study of naive CD8 T cells in extremely preterm neonates. Data came from immunoSEQ multiplex PCR; TCRdb stores just in-frame clones and leaves some out. Of about 5,200 clones listed, 95% to 98% are singletons. Specimen: naive CD8+ T cells from blood. All receptors derive from a human donor in good health.

V and J are TRBV18 and TRBJ2-2; D not resolved. This CDR3 is 16 amino acids long. Trimming removed 2 bases at V and 2 bases at J, with 12 bases between. Germline V gene sequence: CDR1 KGHSH, CDR2 LQKENI. DNA for the CDR3: TGTGCCAGCTCACCAATTAGAAATCCTAACACCGGGGAGCTGTTTTTT. This translates into CASSPIRNPNTGELFF.

The chain couples TRBV27 to TRBJ2-7; D unresolved. Germline values: CDR1 MNHEY, CDR2 SMNVEV (reference sequence). The length of the CDR3 is 11 residues. V was shortened by 5 bases and J by 2 bases, with 4 bases between the two germline ends. The CDR3 spells CASSTPYEQYF. In nucleotides, the CDR3 is TGTGCCAGCAGTACTCCCTACGAGCAGTACTTC.

This chain links TRBV1 with TRBJ2-7; TRBD2 is the table's D call, not checked against the DNA. TRBV1 is a pseudogene. The CDR3 is 13 amino acids. The CDR3 bases are TGCACCAGCAGCCAAGGTAGCTCCTACGAGCAGTACGTC. Its protein is CTSSQGSSYEQYV.

The J gene is TRBJ2-2, the V gene TRBV29-1; 7 bases are a match to TRBD2. The CDR3 is made up of 13 amino acids. V lost 3 bases to trimming and J lost 4 bases; unmatched junction nucleotides: 2. In germline, CDR1 is SQVTM, CDR2 ANQGSEA. CDR3 nucleotide sequence: TGCAGCGTTGAGGGCGGGGGCACCGGGGAGCTGTTTTTT. Residues: CSVEGGGTGELFF.

V and J are TRBV7-9 and TRBJ1-1; possible D gene TRBD1, 5 bases. Trimming pared 5 bases from V and 1 base from J, leaving 17 bases between. The length of the CDR3 is 16 residues. Germline V CDR1 and CDR2: SEHNR, FQNEAQ (reference sequence). The CDR3, as DNA: TGTGCCAGCAGCCCCACCTTGGGAGGGGCGAACACTGAAGCTTTCTTT. It is translated as CASSPTLGGANTEAFF.

The CDR3 bases are TGTGCCAGCAGCTTGGAGGGGACAGGGGGCGAAGTTGGGACAGATACGCAGTATTTT. Translation: CASSLEGTGGEVGTDTQYF. V gene TRBV5-6 combines with J gene TRBJ2-3; 12 positions match TRBD1. CDR1 SGHDT and CDR2 YYEEEE come from the germline V gene. Trimming removed 0 bases from V and 3 bases from J; junction bases left unmatched: 11. There are 19 residues in the CDR3.

The genes are TRBV2 and TRBJ2-2; D is perhaps TRBD2 (6 bases). The CDR3 loop spans 17 amino acids. Deletions cut 2 bases from V and 6 bases from J, with 19 bases between. The germline CDR1 and CDR2 sequences are SNHLY and FYNNEI. CDR3 bases: TGTGCCAGCAGTGAACTGGCGGGGTACGGAAACGCCGGGGAGCTGTTTTTT. Amino acids: CASSELAGYGNAGELFF.

This clone was picked up a small number of times. The rearrangement uses TRBV13 and TRBJ1-1, with no clear D. Germline CDR1 and CDR2: PRHDT and FYEKMQ (reference sequence). CDR3 length: 16 amino acids. V dropped 2 bases and J dropped 0 bases, with 13 bases sitting between them. CDR3 DNA: TGTGCCAGCAGCTTAATCGGAACGGGAATGAACACTGAAGCTTTCTTT. It specifies CASSLIGTGMNTEAFF.

The chain combines TRBV29-1 with TRBJ2-3; 9 bases map to TRBD1. CDR1 and CDR2 (germline): SQVTM, ANQGSEA. The CDR3 has 20 residues. V lost 3 bases and J lost 6; bases outside the gene matches: 25. CDR3 coding DNA: TGCAGCGTTGACCTTGTTACCCTCGACCGGGACAGGGTACCGGGGGATACGCAGTATTTT. Its translation: CSVDLVTLDRDRVPGDTQYF.

This clone appeared a single time. The chain uses TRBV13 and TRBJ1-4; 7 bases match TRBD1. CDR1 and CDR2 (germline): PRHDT, FYEKMQ (reference sequence). After removal of 5 bases from V and 8 bases from J, the junction contained 8 bases not matched to a gene. The CDR3 totals 14 residues. CDR3 in DNA: TGTGCCAGCAGCACCCAGACAGGGAACGAAAAACTGTTTTTT. This sequence encodes CASSTQTGNEKLFF.